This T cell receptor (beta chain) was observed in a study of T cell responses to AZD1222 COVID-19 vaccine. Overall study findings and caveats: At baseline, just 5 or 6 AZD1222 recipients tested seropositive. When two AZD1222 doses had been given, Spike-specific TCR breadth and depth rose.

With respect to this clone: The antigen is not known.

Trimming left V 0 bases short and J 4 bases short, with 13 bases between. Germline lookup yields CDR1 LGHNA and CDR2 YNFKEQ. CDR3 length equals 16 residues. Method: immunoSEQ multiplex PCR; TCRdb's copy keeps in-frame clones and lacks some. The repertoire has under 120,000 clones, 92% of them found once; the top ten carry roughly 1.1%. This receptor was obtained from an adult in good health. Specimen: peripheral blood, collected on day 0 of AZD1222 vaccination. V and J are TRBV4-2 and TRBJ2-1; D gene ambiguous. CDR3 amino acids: CASSQEESQVYNEQFF. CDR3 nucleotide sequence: TGTGCCAGCAGCCAAGAAGAAAGCCAGGTGTACAATGAGCAGTTCTTC.